This T cell receptor beta chain derives from a study of T cells after yellow fever vaccination. Study-level points and caveats: The booster saw the reappearance of most primary-vaccination clones (around 95% CD4, around 90% CD8).

This clonotype was picked up a small number of times. Its antigen is not identified. Trimming shortened V by 1 base and J by 3 bases, and 10 bases separated the two germline ends. This CDR3 comprises 14 residues. The germline V gene encodes CDR1 LNHDA and CDR2 SQIVND (reference sequence). TCRdb re-derived calls from the 5' RACE reads in MiXCR, one entry per CDR3 protein. The sample shows just under 600,000 distinct CDR3 sequences, approximately 13% of them seen only once. Here the sequenced sample was PBMCs, taken on the day of the yellow fever booster vaccination. The TCR sequence derives from a young man who received the YFV17D yellow fever vaccine. This chain joins TRBV19 and TRBJ2-7; D not certain. The CDR3 protein is CASSIGRVGYEQYF. CDR3 DNA sequence: TGTGCCAGTAGTATAGGTAGGGTTGGCTACGAGCAGTACTTC.